This T cell receptor beta chain was recorded in a study of early T cells in non-severe SARS-CoV-2 infection. CDR3 size: 16 residues. V gave up 1 base and J gave up 9 bases, with 16 bases separating them. Germline-derived CDR1 and CDR2 are SGHVS and FNYEAQ. This clonotype has a count of ten or more. Each single cDNA molecule received a unique molecular identifier. TCRdb re-derived calls from the 5' RACE reads in MiXCR, one entry per CDR3 protein. The sample records about 59,000 distinct CDR3 sequences, 13% being singletons. This clonotype was sampled from an adult who was a healthcare worker with PCR-confirmed SARS-CoV-2 infection or an uninfected control (not recorded which). The specimen was whole blood, collected at baseline. The rearrangement links TRBV7-6 to TRBJ1-6, with D possibly being TRBD1 (6 bases). CDR3 sequence: CASSLGAGVLGSPLHF. The CDR3 DNA sequence: TGTGCCAGCAGCTTAGGGGCAGGGGTCCTCGGTTCACCCCTCCACTTT.